This T cell receptor beta chain was identified during a study of spatial heterogeneity in lung cancer (dated by TCRdb to between 2018 and 2021). Notes on the research overall: More beta-chain than alpha-chain transcripts were consistently detected, likely reflecting higher beta-chain transcript abundance. A strong correlation was found between TCR transcript counts in tumor regions and a T cell transcriptional module score from matched bulk RNA-seq. TCR alpha and beta repertoires were quantitatively compared across multiple tumor regions, matched nontumor lung and blood in non-small cell lung cancer. The study linked features of the TCR repertoire to counts of nonsynonymous mutations, which were determined by whole-exome sequencing of tumor tissue. In the raw uncorrected reads, each unique combination of TCR and UMI appeared on average more than ten times. Both alpha and beta chains were TCR-sequenced in samples taken at surgery, namely 220 tumor regions, approximately 66 matched nontumor lung samples and about 58 PBMC samples. Here is what the overall study found, with its caveats: Additional single-cell paired TCR alpha and beta sequencing was considered necessary to confirm, at a functional level, the hypothesis that regional TCRs recognize regional mutations. Counts of ubiquitous and regional expanded TCRs were found to correlate with counts of ubiquitous and regional nonsynonymous mutations, respectively. The tumor nonsynonymous mutation count correlated with the number of expanded alpha and beta TCRs within the tumor. TCR-seq coverage of tumor T cells was estimated to be only about 6.7% for alpha chains and roughly 13% for beta chains.

Receptors were amplified or captured by 5' RACE. The reads were generated on a NextSeq 500. The TCR library protocol attached a unique molecular identifier to each TCR cDNA molecule to allow correction of PCR and sequencing errors. The paper's data handling went like this. TCR identification, UMI-based error correction and CDR3 extraction were performed with Decombinator tools. Expanded TCRs were defined as those above a frequency of 2 per 1,000, corresponding to the top 1% of the tumor frequency distribution. Expanded tumor TCRs were classed as regional if statistically deemed absent (corrected P<0.05) from at least one tumor region, otherwise ubiquitous. Each repertoire was subsampled 100 times to 5,000 TCRs, after which Renyi diversity was computed with the R vegan package. CDR3 similarity networks were constructed using string-kernel similarity of amino acid triplets, with links drawn between CDR3s whose pairwise similarity was above 0.82. TCRdb redid the processing of the public reads, applying fastp at Q25 and MiXCR, and retained in-frame beta chains. Rows are unified per CDR3 protein, each entry keeping the most common DNA and genes. Clone size and V and J calls follow TCRdb, not the original study. This sample lists a few thousand distinct CDR3 sequences; roughly 6.1% were detected once. About 15% of the sample comes from the top ten.

Relative to its sample, this clonotype is medium-sized (0.01 to 0.1%). This clone's antigen is unknown. Base quality data are lacking; no much larger clone is found one base away. The sample's time point label is to be understood as: sample taken at primary tumor resection. The donors were about 65 patients from the lung TRACERx cohort who had early-stage, untreated non-small cell lung cancer. TCR sequencing used whole RNA extracted from tumor and nontumor lung tissue, or from cryopreserved PBMC samples, without cell sorting. A patient was chosen for TCR sequencing only when enough RNA was available from at least two tumor regions. A lung pathologist reviewed the tumor and adjacent nontumor lung specimens before the specimens were selected. The CDR3, cysteine through phenylalanine, is 15 amino acids long. CDR3 DNA is the only sequence kept; it has 45 bases, read in frame from the first base. CDR1 and CDR2 are read off the germline V gene as SQVTM and ANQGSEA. The germline V end is reduced by 4 bases and the J end by 1 base; junction bases left unmatched: 2.

The chain is assembled from TRBV29-1 and TRBJ2-7; 15 nucleotides in the junction match TRBD2. This receptor was identified in a male donor with early-stage non-small cell lung cancer. The sample was lung tumor tissue, taken at surgery. The CDR3 protein sequence reads: CSVAGLAGGSYEQYF. The bases read TGCAGCGTTGCTGGACTAGCGGGAGGGTCCTACGAGCAGTACTTC.